This T cell receptor beta chain is drawn from a study of neurological immune-mediated disorders. The cDNA was produced through 5'RACE with 10-nucleotide random UMIs. TCRdb recomputed calls from the 5' RACE reads with MiXCR, one row per CDR3 protein. The repertoire includes 80,000 to 95,000 distinct CDR3 sequences, under 4.5% of them detected once, and around 3.1% sits in the top ten. Study-wide points: Phylogenetic grouping assigned the repertoires of 18 of 34 multiple sclerosis patients to a single cluster of related CDR3 sequences. This cluster may be a repertoire-level signature. The study found the most TCR clonal expansion in HTLV-1-associated myelopathy and the least in multiple sclerosis, below healthy controls.

Germline CDR1 is SGHDT and CDR2 is YYEEEE. Trimming removed 5 bases from V and 2 bases from J; junction bases left unmatched: 4. The CDR3 is made up of 13 amino acids. This clonotype was detected many times. Its antigen remains unidentified. Sequenced input: PBMCs. The TCR originated in a woman aged 45-60 years with multiple sclerosis. This chain connects TRBV5-6 to TRBJ2-7; 7 bases match TRBD2. The CDR3 protein is CASSPGGTYEQYF. In nucleotides, the CDR3 is TGTGCCAGCAGTCCCGGGGGGACCTACGAGCAGTACTTC.